This T cell receptor (beta chain) was sequenced in a study of blood T cell repertoires in COVID-19. For the study at large: Samples of COVID-19 (acute and convalescent) were obtained from the United States, Italy and Spain.

Per the original data handling: Reference gene primer amplification gave estimated nucleated cell counts. This table comes from immunoSEQ multiplex PCR, and its TCRdb copy is limited to in-frame clones, with some not included. D and trimming were read from the DNA, whereas the V and J calls and clone size are those reported in that table. Here the sample spans 150,000 or so clones, 83% being singletons. CDR1 and CDR2 (germline): SEHNR, FQNEAQ (reference sequence). Deletions cut 8 bases from V and 4 bases from J, with 18 bases between. The CDR3 has 15 amino acids. A Seattle source enrolled patients during active infection and followed them longitudinally.

Source material: peripheral blood. The V call is TRBV7-9, the J call TRBJ1-5, with TRBD1 as a possible D gene (5 bases). The TCR comes from a woman aged 60 to 75 with COVID-19, enrolled during active disease. CDR3 DNA sequence: TGTGCCAGCGGCAAGGGAGGGGTTGGAAATCAGCCCCAGCATTTT. It specifies CASGKGGVGNQPQHF.